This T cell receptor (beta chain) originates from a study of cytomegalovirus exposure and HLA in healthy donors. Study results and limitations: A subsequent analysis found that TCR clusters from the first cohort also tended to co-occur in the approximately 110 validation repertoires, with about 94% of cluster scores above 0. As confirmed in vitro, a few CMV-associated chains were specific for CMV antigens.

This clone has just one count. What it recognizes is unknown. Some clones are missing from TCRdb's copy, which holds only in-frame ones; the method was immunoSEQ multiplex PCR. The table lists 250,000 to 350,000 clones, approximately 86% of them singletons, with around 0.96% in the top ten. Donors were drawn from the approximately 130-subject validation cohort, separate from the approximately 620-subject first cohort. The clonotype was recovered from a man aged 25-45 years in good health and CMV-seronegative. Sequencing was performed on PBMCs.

For the CDR3, the DNA is TGCGCCAGCAGCGATGGACCAGGGTTTGTCGGCTACACCTTC. It codes for CASSDGPGFVGYTF. V and J are TRBV5-1 and TRBJ1-2, with D possibly matching TRBD1 (5 bases). The V gene lost 4 bases and the J gene lost 8 bases, with 18 bases spanning the gap. Germline-derived CDR1 and CDR2 are SGHRS and YFSETQ. The CDR3 has 14 amino acids.